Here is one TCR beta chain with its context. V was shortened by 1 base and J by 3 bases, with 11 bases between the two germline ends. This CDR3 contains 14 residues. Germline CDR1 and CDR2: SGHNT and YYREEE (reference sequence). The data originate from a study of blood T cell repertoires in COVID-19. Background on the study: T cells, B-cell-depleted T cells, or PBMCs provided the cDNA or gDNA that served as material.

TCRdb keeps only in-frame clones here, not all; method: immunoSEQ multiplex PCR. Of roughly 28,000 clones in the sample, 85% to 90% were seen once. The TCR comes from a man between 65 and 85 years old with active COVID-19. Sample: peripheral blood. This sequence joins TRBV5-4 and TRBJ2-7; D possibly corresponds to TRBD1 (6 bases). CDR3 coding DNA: TGTGCCAGCAGCTTGCGGGACACCCTCTACGAGCAGTACTTC. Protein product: CASSLRDTLYEQYF.